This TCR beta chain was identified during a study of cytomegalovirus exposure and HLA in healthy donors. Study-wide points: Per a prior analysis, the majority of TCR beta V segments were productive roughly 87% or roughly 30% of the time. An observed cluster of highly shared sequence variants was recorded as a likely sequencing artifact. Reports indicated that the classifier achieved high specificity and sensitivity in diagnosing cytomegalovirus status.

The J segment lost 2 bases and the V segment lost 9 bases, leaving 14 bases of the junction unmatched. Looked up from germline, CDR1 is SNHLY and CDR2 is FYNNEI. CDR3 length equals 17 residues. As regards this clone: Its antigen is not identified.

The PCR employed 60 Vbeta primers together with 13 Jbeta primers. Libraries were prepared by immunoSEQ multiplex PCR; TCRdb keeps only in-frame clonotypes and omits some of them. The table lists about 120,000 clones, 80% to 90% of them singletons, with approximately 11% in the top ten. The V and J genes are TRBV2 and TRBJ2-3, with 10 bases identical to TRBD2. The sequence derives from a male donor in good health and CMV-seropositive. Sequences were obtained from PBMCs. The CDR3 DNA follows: TGTGCCAGTGCTGGACTAGCGGAGGGAATCTACACAGATACGCAGTATTTT. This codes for CASAGLAEGIYTDTQYF.